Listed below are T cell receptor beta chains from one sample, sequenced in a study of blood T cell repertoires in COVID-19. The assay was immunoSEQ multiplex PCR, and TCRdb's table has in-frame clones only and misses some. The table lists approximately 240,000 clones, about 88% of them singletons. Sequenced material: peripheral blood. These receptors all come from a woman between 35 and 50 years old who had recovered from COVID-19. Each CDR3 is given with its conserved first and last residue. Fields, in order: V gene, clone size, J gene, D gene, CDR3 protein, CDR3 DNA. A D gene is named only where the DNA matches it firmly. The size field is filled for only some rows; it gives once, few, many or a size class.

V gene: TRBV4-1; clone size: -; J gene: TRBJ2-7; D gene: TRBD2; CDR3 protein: CASSHRGLAGGYLTYEQYF; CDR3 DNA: TGCGCCAGCAGCCATCGCGGACTAGCGGGGGGCTACCTCACGTACGAGCAGTACTTC
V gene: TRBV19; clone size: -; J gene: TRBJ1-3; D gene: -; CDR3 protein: CATQSRTGAGNTIYF; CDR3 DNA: TGTGCCACCCAGTCACGAACGGGGGCTGGAAACACCATATATTTT
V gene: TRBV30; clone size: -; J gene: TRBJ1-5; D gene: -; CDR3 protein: CAWSVQDHQPQHF; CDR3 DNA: TGTGCCTGGAGTGTACAGGACCACCAGCCCCAGCATTTT
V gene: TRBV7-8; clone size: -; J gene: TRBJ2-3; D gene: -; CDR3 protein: CASSFSRARTDTQYF; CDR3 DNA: TGTGCCAGCAGCTTCTCCAGGGCTCGCACAGATACGCAGTATTTT
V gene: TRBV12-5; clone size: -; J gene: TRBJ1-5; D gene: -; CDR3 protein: CASGRQGKETGGQPQHF; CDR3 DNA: TGTGCTAGTGGTCGCCAGGGGAAGGAGACGGGTGGTCAGCCCCAGCATTTT
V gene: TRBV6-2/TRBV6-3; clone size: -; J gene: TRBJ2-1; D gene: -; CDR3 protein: CASIPSGGLSNEQFF; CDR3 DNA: TGTGCCAGCATCCCTAGTGGCGGCCTGAGCAATGAGCAGTTCTTC
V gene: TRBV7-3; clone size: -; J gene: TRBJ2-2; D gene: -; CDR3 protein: CASSLGQWYTGELFF; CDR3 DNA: TGTGCCAGCAGCTTAGGACAGTGGTACACCGGGGAGCTGTTTTTT
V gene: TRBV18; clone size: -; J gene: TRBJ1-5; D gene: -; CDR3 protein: CASSPQGNPNQPQHF; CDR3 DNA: TGTGCCAGCTCACCACAGGGGAACCCTAATCAGCCCCAGCATTTT
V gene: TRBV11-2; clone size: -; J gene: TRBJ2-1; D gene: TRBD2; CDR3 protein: CASSVLAGGPVEQFF; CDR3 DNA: TGTGCCAGCAGCGTACTAGCGGGGGGGCCGGTTGAGCAGTTCTTC
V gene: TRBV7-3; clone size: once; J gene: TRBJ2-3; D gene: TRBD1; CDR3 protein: CASSLTFDRGSPDTQYF; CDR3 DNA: TGTGCCAGCAGCTTAACGTTTGACAGGGGGAGCCCAGATACGCAGTATTTT
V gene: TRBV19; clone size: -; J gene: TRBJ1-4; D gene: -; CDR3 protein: CASRRTGFNEKLFF; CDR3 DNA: TGTGCCAGTAGAAGAACAGGGTTTAATGAAAAACTGTTTTTT
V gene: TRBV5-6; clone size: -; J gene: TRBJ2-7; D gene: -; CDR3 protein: CASSYYMAGGYEQYF; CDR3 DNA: TGTGCCAGCAGTTATTACATGGCAGGAGGATACGAGCAGTACTTC
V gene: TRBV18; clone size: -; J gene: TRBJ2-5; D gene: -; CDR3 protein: CASQPSGSGETQYF; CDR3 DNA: TGTGCCAGCCAACCGTCGGGGTCGGGAGAGACCCAGTACTTC
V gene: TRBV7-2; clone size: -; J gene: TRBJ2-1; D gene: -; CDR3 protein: CASSLADLGEESYNEQFF; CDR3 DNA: TGTGCCAGCAGCTTAGCCGATTTAGGGGAGGAATCCTACAATGAGCAGTTCTTC
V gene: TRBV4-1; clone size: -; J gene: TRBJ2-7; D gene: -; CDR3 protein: CASSHVPGQRSSEQYF; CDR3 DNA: TGCGCCAGCAGCCATGTTCCGGGACAAAGGTCTTCCGAGCAGTACTTC
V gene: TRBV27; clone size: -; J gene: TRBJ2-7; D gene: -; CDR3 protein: CASSLYRQAGEQYF; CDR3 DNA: TGTGCCAGCAGTTTATATAGACAGGCAGGCGAGCAGTACTTC
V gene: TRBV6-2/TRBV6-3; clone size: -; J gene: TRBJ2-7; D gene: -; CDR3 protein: CASSYLQDEQYF; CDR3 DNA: TGTGCCAGCAGTTACCTCCAGGACGAGCAGTACTTC
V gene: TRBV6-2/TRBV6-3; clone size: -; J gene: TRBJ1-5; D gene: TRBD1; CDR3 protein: CASSYSRGQGIQPQHF; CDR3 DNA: TGTGCCAGCAGTTACTCAAGGGGACAGGGGATTCAGCCCCAGCATTTT
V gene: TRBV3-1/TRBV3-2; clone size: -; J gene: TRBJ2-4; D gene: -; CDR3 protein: CASSQLDRGSVDF; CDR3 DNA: TGTGCCAGCAGCCAATTAGATCGGGGTTCAGTGGACTTC
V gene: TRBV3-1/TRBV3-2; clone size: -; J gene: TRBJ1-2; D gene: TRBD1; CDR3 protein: CASGQGGFGYTF; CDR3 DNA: TGTGCCAGCGGACAGGGGGGGTTCGGCTACACCTTC
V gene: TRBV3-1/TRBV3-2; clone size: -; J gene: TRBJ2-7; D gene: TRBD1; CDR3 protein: CASSHRGPYEQYF; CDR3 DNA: TGTGCCAGCAGCCACAGGGGGCCCTACGAGCAGTACTTC
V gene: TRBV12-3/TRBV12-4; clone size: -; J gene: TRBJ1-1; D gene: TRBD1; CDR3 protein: CASSPDRPGAFF; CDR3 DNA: TGTGCCAGCAGCCCGGACAGGCCTGGGGCTTTCTTT
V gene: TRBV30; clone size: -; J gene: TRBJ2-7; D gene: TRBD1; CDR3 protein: CAWSVRGTGGEQYF; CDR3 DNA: TGTGCCTGGAGTGTACGAGGGACAGGGGGCGAGCAGTACTTC
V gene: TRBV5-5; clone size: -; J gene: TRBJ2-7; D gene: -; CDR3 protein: CASSRYGSYEQYF; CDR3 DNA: TGTGCCAGCAGCCGTTACGGGTCCTACGAGCAGTACTTC
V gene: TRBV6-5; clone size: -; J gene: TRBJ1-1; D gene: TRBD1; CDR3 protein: CASSSDRGGTEAFF; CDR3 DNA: TGTGCCAGCAGTTCCGACAGGGGAGGTACTGAAGCTTTCTTT
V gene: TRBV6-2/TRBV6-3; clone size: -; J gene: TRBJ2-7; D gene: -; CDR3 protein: CASSYPGYEQYF; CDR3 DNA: TGTGCCAGCAGTTACCCCGGTTACGAGCAGTACTTC
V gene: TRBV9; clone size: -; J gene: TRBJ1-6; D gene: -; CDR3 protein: CASSVRTANSPLHF; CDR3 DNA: TGTGCCAGCAGCGTGAGGACAGCTAATTCACCCCTCCACTTT
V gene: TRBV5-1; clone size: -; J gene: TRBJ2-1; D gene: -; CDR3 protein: CASSWSGPYNEQFF; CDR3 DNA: TGCGCCAGCAGCTGGAGCGGGCCCTACAATGAGCAGTTCTTC
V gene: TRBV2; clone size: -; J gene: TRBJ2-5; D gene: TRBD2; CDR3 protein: CASRGLAGLGTQYF; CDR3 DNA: TGTGCCAGCAGGGGACTAGCGGGGCTGGGAACCCAGTACTTC
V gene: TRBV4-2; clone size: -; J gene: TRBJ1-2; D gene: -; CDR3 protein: CASSQVGGDPNYGYTF; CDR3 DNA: TGTGCCAGCAGCCAAGTGGGGGGGGATCCCAACTATGGCTACACCTTC
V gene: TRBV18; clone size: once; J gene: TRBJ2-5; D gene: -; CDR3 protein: CASSPLSGLQETQYF; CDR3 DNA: TGTGCCAGCTCACCACTTTCAGGGTTACAAGAGACCCAGTACTTC